This TCR beta chain was observed in a study of graft-versus-host responses after intestinal transplantation. Overall study context: Multivisceral, liver-intestinal, or isolated intestinal transplants were received by the recipients.

TCRdb keeps only in-frame clones here, not all; method: immunoSEQ multiplex PCR. Of roughly 120,000 clones listed, more than 80% were seen once; the top ten hold 0.23%. On this clone itself: Its antigen is unknown. Compared with germline, one end of the junction differs, possibly owing to a read error.

General study points: Some GvH clones were seen earlier in gut or blood, suggesting intestinal origin. Clonal ratios of graft-versus-host to host-versus-graft in allografts were high for patients exhibiting graft-donor T cell macrochimerism.

The sequence was obtained from a human donor who was the organ donor for an intestinal transplant. Sample: unstimulated CD4+ T cells sorted from spleen or lymph node cells, taken before transplant.

DNA of the CDR3: TGTGCCAGCAGTATACCCGGGACCGCCCCCTTAAGCGCCTTC. Protein product: CASSIPGTAPLSAF. V usage is TRBV28 and J usage is TRBJ1-2; TRBD1 is a possible D gene (5 bases). From germline, CDR1 is MDHEN and CDR2 SYDVKM. This CDR3 comprises 14 residues.